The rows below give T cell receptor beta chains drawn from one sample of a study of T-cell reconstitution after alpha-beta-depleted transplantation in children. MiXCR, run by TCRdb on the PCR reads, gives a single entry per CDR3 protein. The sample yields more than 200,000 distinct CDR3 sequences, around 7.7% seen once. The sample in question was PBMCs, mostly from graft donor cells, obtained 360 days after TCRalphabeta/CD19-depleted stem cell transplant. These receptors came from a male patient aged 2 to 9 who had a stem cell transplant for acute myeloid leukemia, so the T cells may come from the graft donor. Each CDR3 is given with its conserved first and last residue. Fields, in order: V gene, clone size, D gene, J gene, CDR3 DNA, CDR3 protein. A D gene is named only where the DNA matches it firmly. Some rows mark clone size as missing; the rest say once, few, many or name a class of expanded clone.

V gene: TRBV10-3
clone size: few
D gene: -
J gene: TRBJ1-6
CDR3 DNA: TGTGCCATCAGTGAGGAGGGGTTGTATCACCCCCTCCACTTT
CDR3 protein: CAISEEGLYHPLHF

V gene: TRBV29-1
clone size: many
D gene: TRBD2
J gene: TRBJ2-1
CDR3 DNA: TGCAGCGTTGATGGACTAGCGGGAGGGTGGGCTGAGCAGTTCTTC
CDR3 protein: CSVDGLAGGWAEQFF

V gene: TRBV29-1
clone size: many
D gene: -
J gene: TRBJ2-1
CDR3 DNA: TGCAGCGTTGAAAACAGGTTTTTCTACAATGAGCAGTTCTTC
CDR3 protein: CSVENRFFYNEQFF

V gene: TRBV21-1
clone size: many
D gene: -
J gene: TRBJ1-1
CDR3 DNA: TGTGCCAGCAGGTGGGGTCGGGACACTGAAGCTTTCTTT
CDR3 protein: CASRWGRDTEAFF

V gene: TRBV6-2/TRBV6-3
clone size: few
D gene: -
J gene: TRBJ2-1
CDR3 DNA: TGTGCCGGTGCGTGGGAAAACTACAATGAGCAGTTCTTC
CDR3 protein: CAGAWENYNEQFF

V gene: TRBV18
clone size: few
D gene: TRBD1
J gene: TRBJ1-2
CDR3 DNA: TGTGCCAGCTCACCGAGACAGGGGGCGAACTATGGCTACACCTTC
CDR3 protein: CASSPRQGANYGYTF

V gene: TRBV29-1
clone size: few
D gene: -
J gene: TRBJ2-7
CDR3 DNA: TGCAGCGTTTTCGGTCAGGACCCCTACGAGCAGTACTTC
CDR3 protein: CSVFGQDPYEQYF

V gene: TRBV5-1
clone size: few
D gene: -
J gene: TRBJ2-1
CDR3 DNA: TGCGCCAGCAGCTTGGGTCAGACCCATGAAGGGCAGTTCTTC
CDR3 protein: CASSLGQTHEGQFF

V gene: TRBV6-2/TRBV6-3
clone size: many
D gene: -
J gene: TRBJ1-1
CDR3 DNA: TGTGCCAGCAGTTACCCTTACGGGTCTGAAGCTTTCTTT
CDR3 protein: CASSYPYGSEAFF

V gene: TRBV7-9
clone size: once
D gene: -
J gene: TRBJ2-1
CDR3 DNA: TGTGCCAGCAGCTTGCGCACAGGGTCACGGGACAATGAGCAGTTCTTC
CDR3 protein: CASSLRTGSRDNEQFF

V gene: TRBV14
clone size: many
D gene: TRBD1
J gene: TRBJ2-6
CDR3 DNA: TGTGCCAGCAGCCAGATCCCCCGGGACAGGCTCTCTGGGGCCAACGTCCTGACTTTC
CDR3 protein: CASSQIPRDRLSGANVLTF

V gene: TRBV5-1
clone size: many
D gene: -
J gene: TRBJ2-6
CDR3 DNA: TGCGCCAGCAGCTTGGCCAGAGGCTCTGGGGCCAACGTCCTGACTTTC
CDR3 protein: CASSLARGSGANVLTF

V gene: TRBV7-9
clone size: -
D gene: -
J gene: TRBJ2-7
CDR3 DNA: TGTGCCAGCAGCCCTTCGGTGGGCGCCGGGGGAGGCGAGCAGTACTTC
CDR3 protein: CASSPSVGAGGGEQYF

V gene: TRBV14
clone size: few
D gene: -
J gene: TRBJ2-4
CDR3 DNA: TGTGCCAGCAGCCCCGGCTCCCTAGGCGACATTCAGTACTTC
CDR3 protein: CASSPGSLGDIQYF

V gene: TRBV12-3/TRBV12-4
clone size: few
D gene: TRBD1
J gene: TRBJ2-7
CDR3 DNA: TGTGCCAGCAGGATAGGACAGGCAAGCTCCTACGAGCAGTACTTC
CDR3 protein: CASRIGQASSYEQYF

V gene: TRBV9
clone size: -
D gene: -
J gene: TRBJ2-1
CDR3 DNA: TGTGCCAGCACCCTAGGGCAGGGAGGCAATGAGCAGTTCTTC
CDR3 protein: CASTLGQGGNEQFF

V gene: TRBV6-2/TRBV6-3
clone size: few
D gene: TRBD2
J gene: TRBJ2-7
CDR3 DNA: TGTGCCAGCCAAAACCCATCCGGGACTAGCGTATACGAGCAGTACTTC
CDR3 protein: CASQNPSGTSVYEQYF

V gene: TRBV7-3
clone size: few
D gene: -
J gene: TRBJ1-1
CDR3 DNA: TGTGCCAGCAGCCCCACTGGACAGAACCTTAACACTGAAGCTTTCTTT
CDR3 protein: CASSPTGQNLNTEAFF

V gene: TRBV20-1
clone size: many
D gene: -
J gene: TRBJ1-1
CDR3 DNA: TGCAGTGCTAGACGAGTGGGGGGCAGGCAATCGAACACTGAAGCTTTCTTT
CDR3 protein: CSARRVGGRQSNTEAFF

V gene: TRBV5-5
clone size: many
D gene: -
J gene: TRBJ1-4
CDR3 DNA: TGTGCCAGCAGCTTGGAGGATCTAAGCGAAAAACTGTTTTTT
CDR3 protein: CASSLEDLSEKLFF

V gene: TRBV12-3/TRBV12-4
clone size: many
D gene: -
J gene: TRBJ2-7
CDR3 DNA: TGTGCCAGCAGTTGGTTTAGTGGCGGCTCCTACGAGCAGTACTTC
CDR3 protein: CASSWFSGGSYEQYF

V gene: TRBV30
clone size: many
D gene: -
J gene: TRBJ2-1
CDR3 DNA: TGTGCCTGGAGTGGAGCGGGCAATGAGCAGTTCTTC
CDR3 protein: CAWSGAGNEQFF

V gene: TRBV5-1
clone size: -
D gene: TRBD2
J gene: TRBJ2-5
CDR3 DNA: TGCGCCAGCAGCGGCCCAGCGGGAGGAAGAGAGACCCAGTACTTC
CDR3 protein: CASSGPAGGRETQYF

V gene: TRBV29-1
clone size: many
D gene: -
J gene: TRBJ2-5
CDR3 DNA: TGCAGCGTCGCTCCCCCTACGGGACCGGAGACCCAGTACTTC
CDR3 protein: CSVAPPTGPETQYF

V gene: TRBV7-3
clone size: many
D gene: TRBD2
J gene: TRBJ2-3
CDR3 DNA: TGTGCCAGCAGCCAACGCCGGACTAGCGGGGGGCGTACAGATACGCAGTATTTT
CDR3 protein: CASSQRRTSGGRTDTQYF

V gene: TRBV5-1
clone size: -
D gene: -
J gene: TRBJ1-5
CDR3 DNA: TGCGCCAGCAGCTTGGTGCGGGCAGGGAGCAATCAGCCCCAGCATTTT
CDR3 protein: CASSLVRAGSNQPQHF

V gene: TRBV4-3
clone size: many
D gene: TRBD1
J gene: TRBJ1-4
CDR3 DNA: TGCGCCAGCAGCCAAGAGACAGGGGTATGGAAACTGTTTTTT
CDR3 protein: CASSQETGVWKLFF

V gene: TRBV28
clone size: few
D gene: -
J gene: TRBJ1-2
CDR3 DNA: TGTGCCAGCAGTTTTTCCCTTTGGGCTGCCTATGGCTACACCTTC
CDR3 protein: CASSFSLWAAYGYTF

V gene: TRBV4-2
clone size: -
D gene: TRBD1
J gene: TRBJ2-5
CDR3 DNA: TGTGCCAGCGGGGTGGACAGGGGCGAGACCCAGTACTTC
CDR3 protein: CASGVDRGETQYF

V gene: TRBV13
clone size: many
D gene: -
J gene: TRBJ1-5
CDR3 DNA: TGTGCCAGCAGCTTATCGGGCCACATGGGCCCCTATAGCAATCAGCCCCAGCATTTT
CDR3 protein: CASSLSGHMGPYSNQPQHF

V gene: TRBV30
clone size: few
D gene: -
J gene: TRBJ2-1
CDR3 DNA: TGTGCCTGCTGGACTGGTGGGTACAATGAGCAGTTCTTC
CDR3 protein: CACWTGGYNEQFF

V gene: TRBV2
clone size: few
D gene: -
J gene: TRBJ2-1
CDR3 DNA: TGTGCCACCAAAGGGGGGGGCTCCTTTAACTACAATGAGCAGTTCTTC
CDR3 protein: CATKGGGSFNYNEQFF

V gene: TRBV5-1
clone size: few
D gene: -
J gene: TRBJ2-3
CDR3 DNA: TGCGCCAGCACTCGGGGAGACGGCACAGATACGCAGTATTTT
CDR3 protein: CASTRGDGTDTQYF

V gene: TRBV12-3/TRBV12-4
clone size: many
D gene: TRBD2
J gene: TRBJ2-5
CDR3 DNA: TGTGCCAGCAGCGGACTAGCGGGGGGGTATATTGAGACCCAGTACTTC
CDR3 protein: CASSGLAGGYIETQYF

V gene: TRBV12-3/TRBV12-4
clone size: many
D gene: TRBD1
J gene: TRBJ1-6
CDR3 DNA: TGTGCCAGCAGCAGGGGAAGGGGGCGGAATTCACCCCTCCACTTT
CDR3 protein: CASSRGRGRNSPLHF

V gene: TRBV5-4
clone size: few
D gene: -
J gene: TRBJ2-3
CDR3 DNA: TGTGCCAGCAGCTTGGAGGGATTCAGCACAGATACGCAGTATTTT
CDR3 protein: CASSLEGFSTDTQYF

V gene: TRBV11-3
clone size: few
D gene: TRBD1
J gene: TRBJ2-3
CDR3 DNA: TGTGCCAGCAGCCGTAGAGGGACAGGGGCAGATACGCAGTATTTT
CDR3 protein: CASSRRGTGADTQYF

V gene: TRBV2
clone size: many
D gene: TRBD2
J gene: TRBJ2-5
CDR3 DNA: TGTGCCAGCAGAGCGACTAGCGGGGGTGATGGAGAGACCCAGTACTTC
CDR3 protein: CASRATSGGDGETQYF

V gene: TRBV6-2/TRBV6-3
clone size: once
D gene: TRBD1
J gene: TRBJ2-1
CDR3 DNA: TGTGCCAGCAGGCAACCCCTACAGGGGATGTCCTACAATGAGCAGTTCTTC
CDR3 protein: CASRQPLQGMSYNEQFF

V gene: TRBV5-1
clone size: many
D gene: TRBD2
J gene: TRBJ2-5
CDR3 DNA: TGCGCCAGCAGCTGGGGACTAGCGGGGGCGGCTCAAGAGACCCAGTACTTC
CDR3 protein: CASSWGLAGAAQETQYF

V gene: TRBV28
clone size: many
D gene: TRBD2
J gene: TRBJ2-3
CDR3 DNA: TGTGCCAGCACCCGGCAGCGGGGGAGCACAGATACGCAGTATTTT
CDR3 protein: CASTRQRGSTDTQYF

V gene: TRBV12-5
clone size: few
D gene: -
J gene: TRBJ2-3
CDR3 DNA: TGTGCTAGTGCCCCCGGACAGCTAACAGATACGCAGTATTTT
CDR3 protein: CASAPGQLTDTQYF

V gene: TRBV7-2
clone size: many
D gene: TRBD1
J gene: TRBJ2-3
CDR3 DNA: TGTGCCAGCAGCCAGGGGGTACTACGCACAGATACGCAGTATTTT
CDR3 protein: CASSQGVLRTDTQYF

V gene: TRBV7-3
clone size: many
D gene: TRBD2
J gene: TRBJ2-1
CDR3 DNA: TGTGCCAGCAGCCCCGGACTAGCGGACAATGAGCAGTTCTTC
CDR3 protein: CASSPGLADNEQFF

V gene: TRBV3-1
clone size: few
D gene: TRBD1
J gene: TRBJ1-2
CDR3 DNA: TGTGCCAGCAGCCAAAATGGACAGGGGGCGTCCGGCTACACCTTC
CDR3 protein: CASSQNGQGASGYTF

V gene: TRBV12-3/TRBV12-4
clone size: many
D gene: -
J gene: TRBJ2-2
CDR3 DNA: TGTGCCAGCAGTTTAACCGGGGCAAACACCGGGGAGCTGTTTTTT
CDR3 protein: CASSLTGANTGELFF

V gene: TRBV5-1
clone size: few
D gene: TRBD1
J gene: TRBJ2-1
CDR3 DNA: TGCGCCAGCCAGACAGGGGGCGGTTACAATGAGCAGTTCTTC
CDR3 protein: CASQTGGGYNEQFF

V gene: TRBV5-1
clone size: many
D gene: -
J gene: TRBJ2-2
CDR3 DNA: TGCGCCAGCAGCTTGGGACTAGTAGCCGGGGAGCTGTTTTTT
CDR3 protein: CASSLGLVAGELFF

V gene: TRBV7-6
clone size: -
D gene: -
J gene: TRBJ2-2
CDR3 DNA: TGTGCCAGCAGCCAAAAGAGGGCTAACACCGGGGAGCTGTTTTTT
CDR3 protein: CASSQKRANTGELFF

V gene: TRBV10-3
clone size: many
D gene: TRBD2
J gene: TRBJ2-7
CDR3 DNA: TGTGCCATCAGTGAGTCGGACATAGGACTAGCGGGTGTCTCCTACGAGCAGTACTTC
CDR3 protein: CAISESDIGLAGVSYEQYF

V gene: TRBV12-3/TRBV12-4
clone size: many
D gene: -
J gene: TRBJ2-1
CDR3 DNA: TGTGCCAGCCGCCAGCTGACAGGTGTCAATGAGCAGTTCTTC
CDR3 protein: CASRQLTGVNEQFF

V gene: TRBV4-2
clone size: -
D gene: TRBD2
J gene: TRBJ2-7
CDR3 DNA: TGTGCCAGCAGCCAACCCCGTGGGCGGGGACTAGGATTCAACGAGCAGTACTTC
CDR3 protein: CASSQPRGRGLGFNEQYF